Below are 18 T cell receptor beta chains sequenced from a single sample in a study of T cell changes during pregnancy in multiple sclerosis. The protocol was immunoSEQ multiplex PCR, while the TCRdb copy is restricted to in-frame clones and leaves out a portion. The table includes some 28,000 clones, less than 90% detected once. This specimen was CD8+ T cells from peripheral blood mononuclear cells, taken before pregnancy. The receptors here all came from a female donor with multiple sclerosis, enrolled in a pregnancy study.

This chain joins TRBV4-1 and TRBJ2-4; 12 bases are a match to TRBD2. The trim removed 3 bases at V and 8 bases at J, leaving 8 bases unmatched. The CDR3 runs to 16 residues. The V gene's germline CDR1 is MGHRA and CDR2 YSYEKL. This chain's CDR3 is CASSQRLAGGTDIQYF. In DNA, the CDR3 is TGCGCCAGCAGCCAGCGGCTAGCGGGGGGGACCGACATTCAGTACTTC.

The chain joins TRBV5-5 to TRBJ1-6; 8 bases are shared with TRBD1. Germline CDR1 reads SGHKS; CDR2 reads YYEKEE (reference sequence). V trimming: 3 bases; J trimming: 9 bases; junction bases outside the gene matches: 5. CDR3 length equals 14 residues. The CDR3: CASSYQGTGSPLHF. CDR3 nucleotide sequence: TGTGCCAGCAGCTACCAGGGGACAGGTTCACCCCTCCACTTT.

This chain uses TRBV30 with TRBJ2-7; D possibly corresponds to TRBD2 (6 bases). This CDR3 has 12 residues. Trimming removed 0 bases at V and 7 bases at J, with 10 bases between. Germline CDR1 is GTSNPN and CDR2 is SVGIG (reference sequence). In DNA form, the CDR3 reads TGTGCCTGGAGTGTAGGGAGGACTGAGCAGTACTTC. This codes for CAWSVGRTEQYF.

V and J are TRBV7-3 and TRBJ2-5, with 9 bases fitting TRBD2. This CDR3 has 14 amino acids. V was clipped by 2 bases and J by 5 bases; unmatched bases: 3. The V gene's germline CDR1 is SGHTA and CDR2 FQGTGA. The CDR3 region has the DNA TGTGCCAGCAGCTTAGCGGGGGGGCTGGAGACCCAGTACTTC. It yields the protein CASSLAGGLETQYF.

This clone came up once. V is TRBV6-6 and J is TRBJ1-6; possible D gene TRBD1, 6 bases. The CDR3 covers 16 residues. The V gene lost 0 bases and the J gene lost 7 bases, with 13 bases spanning the gap. Germline V gene data show CDR1 as MNHNY and CDR2 as SVGAGI (reference sequence). The CDR3 DNA sequence: TGTGCCAGCAGTTACTCAGGACAGTACCGGAATTCACCCCTCCACTTT. It is translated as CASSYSGQYRNSPLHF.

This chain uses TRBV7-9 with TRBJ2-7; D is undetermined. Germline-derived CDR1 and CDR2 are SEHNR and FQNEAQ (reference sequence). The CDR3 totals 12 residues. The ends were cut back, 5 bases at V and 7 bases at J, with 12 bases in the middle. This CDR3 is CASSPSGREQYF. The CDR3 DNA reads as TGTGCCAGCAGCCCGTCAGGTCGGGAGCAGTACTTC.

The V and J genes are TRBV29-1 and TRBJ2-7, with 7 bases that match TRBD1. CDR3 size: 13 residues. V was pared by 6 bases and J by 0 bases, with 5 bases of the junction left unmatched. From germline, CDR1 is SQVTM and CDR2 ANQGSEA. The DNA for the CDR3 is TGCAGCGTCTGGACAGGAACCTCCTACGAGCAGTACTTC. Its protein is CSVWTGTSYEQYF.

This chain connects TRBV27 to TRBJ2-3, with TRBD2 identical over 13 bases. Germline loops: CDR1 MNHEY, CDR2 SMNVEV (reference sequence). This CDR3 comprises 17 residues. V lost 5 bases to trimming and J lost 4 bases; unmatched junction nucleotides: 9. In DNA, the CDR3 is TGTGCCAGCAGTATAACACTAGCGGGGGGGCCGGCAGATACGCAGTATTTT. As protein: CASSITLAGGPADTQYF.

The chain couples TRBV7-3 to TRBJ1-5, with a tentative D call TRBD1 (5 bases). Looked up from germline, CDR1 is SGHTA and CDR2 is FQGTGA. V gave up 1 base and J gave up 5 bases, with 15 bases separating them. CDR3 length: 16 residues. The CDR3 coding sequence is TGTGCCAGCAGCTTAAGGCGGGGGAGACCCCATCAGCCCCAGCATTTT. Its protein is CASSLRRGRPHQPQHF. Drawing the rest from reference TRBV7-3 and TRBJ1-5, the complete variable domain is GAGVSQTPSNKVTEKGKYVELRCDPISGHTALYWYRQSLGQGPEFLIYFQGTGAADDSGLPNDRFFAVRPEGSVSTLKIQRTERGDSAVYLCASSLRRGRPHQPQHFGDGTRLSIL.

CDR3 region: CASSFGGQGNEQYF. CDR3 DNA sequence: TGCGCCAGCAGCTTCGGAGGACAGGGAAACGAGCAGTACTTC. The chain carries TRBV5-1 and TRBJ2-7; 8 bases fit TRBD1. J gave up 5 bases and V 2 bases, and 6 bases lay outside the gene matches. The CDR3 runs 14 residues. Germline V gene lookup returns CDR1 SGHRS and CDR2 YFSETQ. Using reference TRBV5-1 and TRBJ2-7 for the parts outside the CDR3, the full variable domain is KAGVTQTPRYLIKTRGQQVTLSCSPISGHRSVSWYQQTPGQGLQFLFEYFSETQRNKGNFPGRFSGRQFSNSRSEMNVSTLELGDSALYLCASSFGGQGNEQYFGPGTRLTVT.

This clone occurred a few times. The rearrangement links TRBV15 to TRBJ2-6; TRBD1 matches at 8 bases. In germline, CDR1 is LNHNV, CDR2 YYDKDF (reference sequence). The CDR3 length is 16 residues. With 5 bases clipped from V and 1 base from J, the junction kept 4 bases outside the gene matches. The CDR3 DNA reads as TGTGCCACCAGCGGGGGACAGGATTCTGGGGCCAACGTCCTGACTTTC. It translates to CATSGGQDSGANVLTF.

The chain uses TRBV21-1 and TRBJ2-7; the tabulated D call, TRBD1, remains unverified against the DNA. TRBV21-1 is classified as a pseudogene. CDR3 length: 18 amino acids. CDR3 loop: CASSKRGQGAPYSYEQYF. CDR3 bases: TGTGCCAGCAGCAAAAGGGGTCAAGGGGCCCCATATTCCTACGAGCAGTACTTC.

V and J are TRBV30 and TRBJ2-3; a possible D gene is TRBD1 (6 bases). Trimming left V 2 bases short and J 0 bases short, with 6 bases between. Germline V lookup: CDR1 GTSNPN, CDR2 SVGIG (reference sequence). CDR3 size: 13 residues. DNA for the CDR3: TGTGCCTGGAGTCAGGGGAGCACAGATACGCAGTATTTT. It specifies CAWSQGSTDTQYF. Based on the CDR3 plus reference TRBV30 and TRBJ2-3, the full variable domain is SQTIHQWPATLVQPVGSPLSLECTVEGTSNPNLYWYRQAAGRGLQLLFYSVGIGQISSEVPQNLSASRPQDRQFILSSKKLLLSDSGFYLCAWSQGSTDTQYFGPGTRLTVL.

This clone was seen a handful of times. The chain combines TRBV10-3 with TRBJ2-7; tentatively, D is TRBD1 (6 bases). Trimming shortened V by 2 bases and J by 3 bases, and 8 bases separated the two germline ends. Per the germline V gene, CDR1 is ENHRY and CDR2 is SYGVKD. This CDR3 has 13 residues. CDR3 nucleotides: TGTGCCATCAGTGAGGGGACATACTACGAGCAGTACTTC. This encodes CAISEGTYYEQYF.

CDR3 sequence reads: CASSLQGYEQYF. CDR3 DNA: TGTGCCAGCAGCTTACAGGGTTACGAGCAGTACTTC. The V gene is TRBV7-9, the J gene TRBJ2-7; D may be TRBD1 (5 bases). Between the trimmed V and J ends, which lost 2 bases and 4 bases, there was a span of 6 bases. Germline V gene lookup returns CDR1 SEHNR and CDR2 FQNEAQ (reference sequence). The CDR3 extends over 12 amino acids.

CDR3 nucleotides: TGTGCCAGCAGCTTGGGACAGCGCTTCGGCGATACGCAGTATTTT. Translation: CASSLGQRFGDTQYF. The chain joins TRBV11-1 to TRBJ2-3; 7 nucleotides match TRBD1. J lost 6 bases, V lost 3 bases, and 9 bases had no gene match. The CDR3 spans 15 residues. Germline V gene lookup returns CDR1 SGHAT and CDR2 FQDESV (reference sequence).

The V gene is TRBV27, the J gene TRBJ2-2, with D tentatively TRBD2 (6 bases). Germline V gives CDR1 MNHEY, CDR2 SMNVEV (reference sequence). Trimming pared 1 base from V and 2 bases from J, leaving 17 bases between. This CDR3 is built from 18 residues. The CDR3 sequence is CASSLYGREVINTGELFF. CDR3 DNA: TGTGCCAGCAGTTTATACGGCAGGGAGGTGATTAACACCGGGGAGCTGTTTTTT.

V is TRBV4-1 and J is TRBJ2-7; perhaps TRBD2 as D (7 bases). The V gene lost 2 bases and the J gene lost 5 bases, with 16 bases spanning the gap. CDR3 size: 15 residues. Germline V gene lookup returns CDR1 MGHRA and CDR2 YSYEKL. The CDR3 here is CASSQYRGGRDEQYF. The CDR3 DNA reads as TGCGCCAGCAGCCAATACCGCGGGGGCAGGGACGAGCAGTACTTC.